Reported below is one TCR beta chain. The antigen remains undetermined. CDR1 is LGHNA and CDR2 is YSLEER in the germline V gene. V dropped 0 bases and J dropped 0 bases, with 15 bases sitting between them. The CDR3 extends over 19 amino acids. The data derive from a study of shared clonotypes between healthy human individuals. Study-wide findings and caveats: Only blood underwent sampling, and tissue repertoires likely differ.

Naive CD4+ cells were CD45RA-selected; the remaining cells were memory. Profiling relied on immunoSEQ multiplex PCR, and the TCRdb table lists in-frame clones only, not all of them. There are a few million clones in the sample; 90% to 95% occur only once, and about 0.13% lies in the top ten. This TCR was sampled from a man aged 18 to 30 in good health. Sequencing was carried out using naive CD4+ T cells sorted from blood. The sample's subset: CD45RA+ positively selected. The chain is built from TRBV4-3 and TRBJ1-6; D ambiguous. DNA for the CDR3: TGCGCCAGCAGCCAAGATCCGGCAGGCATGAGCTCCTATAATTCACCCCTCCACTTT. Amino acid sequence: CASSQDPAGMSSYNSPLHF.